A selection of T cell receptor beta chains follows, all from one sample in a study of blood T cell repertoires in COVID-19. Repertoires were generated with immunoSEQ multiplex PCR, while TCRdb's copy carries only in-frame clones and drops some. The data contain around 150,000 clones, 70% to 90% of them singletons. Sequencing was performed on PBMCs or T cells enriched from blood (not recorded which). The origin of the receptors is a woman aged 50 to 60 who had recovered from COVID-19. Each CDR3 is given with its conserved first and last residue. D genes are given only for firm matches. Clone size is not always given. Where it is, it says once, few, many or a class for expanded clones.

size,V,J,D,CDR3,DNA
-,TRBV5-5,TRBJ1-1,-,CASSLGPNTEAFF,TGTGCCAGCAGCTTGGGGCCTAACACTGAAGCTTTCTTT
-,TRBV6-5,TRBJ2-1,TRBD1,CASSYSTGVNEQFF,TGTGCCAGCAGTTACTCGACAGGGGTCAATGAGCAGTTCTTC
-,TRBV9,TRBJ2-2,TRBD2,CASSVDLAGNTGELFF,TGTGCCAGCAGCGTAGATCTAGCGGGAAACACCGGGGAGCTGTTTTTT
-,TRBV18,TRBJ1-1,-,CASSPQQGPNTEAFF,TGTGCCAGCTCACCACAACAGGGACCTAACACTGAAGCTTTCTTT
-,TRBV29-1,TRBJ1-2,TRBD1,CSVEKQGGYGYTF,TGCAGCGTTGAAAAACAGGGGGGTTATGGCTACACCTTC
-,TRBV15,TRBJ1-1,-,CATSRHTGNTEAFF,TGTGCCACCAGCAGACACACAGGGAACACTGAAGCTTTCTTT
-,TRBV6-2/TRBV6-3,TRBJ2-7,TRBD2,CASSSGLAGAFYEQYF,TGTGCCAGCAGCTCCGGACTAGCGGGGGCCTTCTACGAGCAGTACTTC
-,TRBV14,TRBJ1-5,-,CASSQHGGSQPQHF,TGTGCCAGCAGCCAACATGGGGGGAGTCAGCCCCAGCATTTT
-,TRBV5-6,TRBJ2-3,TRBD2,CASSSTFSGGAIDTQYF,TGTGCCAGCAGCTCTACTTTTAGCGGGGGGGCTATAGATACGCAGTATTTT
-,TRBV6-5,TRBJ2-2,TRBD2,CASSYYAGGSTGELFF,TGTGCCAGCAGTTACTATGCGGGGGGGAGCACCGGGGAGCTGTTTTTT
-,TRBV14,TRBJ1-5,-,CASSHGRSNQPQHF,TGTGCCAGCAGCCATGGGAGGAGCAATCAGCCCCAGCATTTT
-,TRBV7-2,TRBJ2-3,-,CASSAQASDTQYF,TGTGCCAGCAGCGCGCAAGCATCGGATACGCAGTATTTT
-,TRBV7-9,TRBJ1-4,-,CASSLGSGAEKLFF,TGTGCCAGCAGCTTAGGTTCAGGGGCCGAAAAACTGTTTTTT
-,TRBV21-1,TRBJ2-1,-,CASSKRTGSPCEQFF,TGTGCCAGCAGCAAAAGGACAGGGTCTCCTTGCGAGCAGTTCTTC
-,TRBV2,TRBJ1-1,-,CASSREGNTEAFF,TGTGCCAGCAGCAGAGAGGGGAACACTGAAGCTTTCTTT
few,TRBV19,TRBJ1-1,-,CATEQGNTEAFF,TGTGCCACCGAACAGGGGAACACTGAAGCTTTCTTT
-,TRBV6-5,TRBJ1-6,TRBD1,CASSSRTGNSPLHF,TGTGCCAGCAGTTCAAGGACAGGGAATTCACCCCTCCACTTT
-,TRBV5-6,TRBJ2-1,-,CASSLMAGGEQFF,TGTGCCAGCAGCTTGATGGCGGGTGGTGAGCAGTTCTTC
-,TRBV12-3/TRBV12-4,TRBJ2-2,-,CANSGLSHGELFF,TGTGCCAACTCGGGTCTTTCACACGGGGAGCTGTTTTTT
-,TRBV15,TRBJ1-1,-,CATSRVRVGEAFF,TGTGCCACCAGCAGAGTCCGGGTGGGTGAAGCTTTCTTT
-,TRBV10-3,TRBJ1-5,-,CAISETGGGNQPQHF,TGTGCCATCAGTGAGACAGGTGGCGGCAATCAGCCCCAGCATTTT
-,TRBV4-2,TRBJ2-2,TRBD2,CASSQDRVRGGWAGELFF,TGTGCCAGCAGCCAAGACCGGGTGCGGGGGGGATGGGCCGGGGAGCTGTTTTTT
-,TRBV5-1,TRBJ2-7,-,CASSLNRGEQYF,TGCGCCAGCAGCTTGAATCGGGGCGAGCAGTACTTC
-,TRBV25-1,TRBJ1-5,-,CATPRENQPQHF,TGTGCCACTCCAAGGGAGAATCAGCCCCAGCATTTT
-,TRBV6-2/TRBV6-3,TRBJ2-1,-,CASSSSVRYNEQFF,TGTGCCAGCAGTTCCTCTGTGAGATACAATGAGCAGTTCTTC
-,TRBV7-2,TRBJ2-1,-,CASSLRGSSYNEQFF,TGTGCCAGCAGCTTACGGGGGAGCTCCTACAATGAGCAGTTCTTC
-,TRBV27,TRBJ1-1,-,CASSFQPPTGEAFF,TGTGCCAGCAGTTTCCAACCCCCGACAGGTGAAGCTTTCTTT
-,TRBV6-5,TRBJ1-4,TRBD1,CASRSSGTVREKLFF,TGTGCCAGCAGATCATCCGGGACAGTCAGGGAAAAACTGTTTTTT
-,TRBV7-6,TRBJ2-2,TRBD1,CASRDRTGGASGELFF,TGTGCCAGCAGGGACCGGACAGGGGGCGCGTCCGGGGAGCTGTTTTTT
-,TRBV7-2,TRBJ2-5,TRBD2,CASSLTSGGETQYF,TGTGCCAGCAGCTTAACTAGCGGGGGAGAGACCCAGTACTTC
-,TRBV7-2,TRBJ2-6,-,CASSLKGLSGANVLTF,TGTGCCAGCAGCTTAAAGGGACTCTCTGGGGCCAACGTCCTGACTTTC
-,TRBV5-1,TRBJ2-1,TRBD1,CASTSSGQAHNEQFF,TGCGCCAGCACCTCCTCGGGACAGGCCCACAATGAGCAGTTCTTC
once,TRBV18,TRBJ1-1,TRBD1,CASSPLGQGPGTEAFF,TGTGCCAGCTCGCCCCTGGGACAGGGGCCTGGGACTGAAGCTTTCTTT
-,TRBV12-3/TRBV12-4,TRBJ2-5,TRBD2,CASSTTAGGQYF,TGTGCCAGCAGCACTACCGCGGGGGGCCAGTACTTC
-,TRBV3-1/TRBV3-2,TRBJ2-5,TRBD2,CASSAGLAGGQCETQYF,TGTGCCAGCAGTGCGGGACTAGCGGGGGGGCAATGTGAGACCCAGTACTTC
-,TRBV12-3/TRBV12-4,TRBJ1-3,-,CASSLGGRNTIYF,TGTGCCAGCAGTTTGGGGGGGAGAAACACCATATATTTT
-,TRBV5-4,TRBJ2-5,-,CASSLGGGDWETQYF,TGTGCCAGCAGCTTGGGTGGCGGGGATTGGGAGACCCAGTACTTC
-,TRBV30,TRBJ1-2,-,CAWRPWGRSGYTF,TGTGCCTGGAGACCGTGGGGGCGGAGTGGCTACACCTTC
-,TRBV6-5,TRBJ1-1,-,CASSYYGKTEAFF,TGTGCCAGCAGTTACTACGGGAAGACTGAAGCTTTCTTT
-,TRBV6-2/TRBV6-3,TRBJ2-7,TRBD1,CASSLTGTGSYEQYF,TGTGCCAGCAGCTTAACCGGGACAGGCTCCTACGAGCAGTACTTC
-,TRBV7-9,TRBJ2-3,TRBD2,CASSLLAGGASTDTQYF,TGTGCCAGCAGCTTACTAGCGGGGGGAGCTAGCACAGATACGCAGTATTTT
-,TRBV11-3,TRBJ2-3,TRBD1,CASSRDRRTDTQYF,TGTGCCAGCAGCCGGGACAGACGCACAGATACGCAGTATTTT
-,TRBV11-2,TRBJ1-1,-,CASSLARQANTEAFF,TGTGCCAGCAGCTTAGCCCGACAGGCCAACACTGAAGCTTTCTTT
-,TRBV3-1/TRBV3-2,TRBJ1-2,TRBD1,CASNTGQGGYTF,TGTGCCAGCAACACTGGACAGGGTGGCTACACCTTC
-,TRBV24-1,TRBJ2-7,-,CATSDNTYEQYF,TGTGCCACCAGTGACAACACCTACGAGCAGTACTTC
-,TRBV4-2,TRBJ1-6,-,CASSQDRDSPLHF,TGTGCCAGCAGCCAAGATCGAGATTCACCCCTCCACTTT
-,TRBV7-3,TRBJ2-1,-,CASSLTLSGEQFF,TGTGCCAGCAGCTTAACGTTGAGTGGTGAGCAGTTCTTC
few,TRBV11-2,TRBJ1-1,-,CASSFRDTEAFF,TGTGCCAGCAGCTTTCGGGACACCGAAGCTTTCTTT
-,TRBV30,TRBJ1-2,-,CAWSRGGYGYTF,TGTGCCTGGAGTAGGGGAGGGTATGGCTACACCTTC
once,TRBV5-4,TRBJ1-2,-,CASSLSLENYGYTF,TGTGCCAGCAGCTTGAGTCTGGAGAACTATGGCTACACCTTC
-,TRBV5-1,TRBJ1-1,-,CASSPAGAWGTEAFF,TGCGCCAGCAGCCCGGCAGGGGCATGGGGCACTGAAGCTTTCTTT
-,TRBV11-3,TRBJ1-4,TRBD1,CASSKPGGWDEKLFF,TGTGCCAGCAGCAAACCAGGGGGCTGGGATGAAAAACTGTTTTTT